What follows describes a single TCR beta chain. This receptor's antigen is unknown. No base quality information exists; no much larger clone differs at one position. From the cysteine through the phenylalanine, the CDR3 covers 14 amino acids. This entry keeps only the CDR3 DNA: 42 bases, framed from base 1. Between the V and J ends, shortened by 5 bases and 0 bases respectively, the junction contains 11 bases. As encoded in the germline V gene, CDR1 is MDHEN while CDR2 is SYDVKM. A case-control design nested within a healthcare worker cohort in London, UK, was used, with weekly nasopharyngeal swab PCR tests and blood sampling performed. Healthcare workers were recruited between 23 and 31 March 2020, during the week of the UK lockdown, and were followed weekly for up to about 16 weeks. The source of the sample is a study of early T cells in non-severe SARS-CoV-2 infection (dated by TCRdb to the early 2020s). Describing the broader study: Because TCR sequencing was done on bulk RNA from unsorted whole blood, the alpha and beta chains could not be paired. Broad study findings and their caveats: VDJdb matching was skewed toward anti-spike CD8 responses and likely underestimated virus-specific expansions, missing private and CD4 specificities.

Receptor libraries were prepared by 5' RACE. The run used a NextSeq 500. Unique molecular identifiers were attached to individual cDNA molecules in the TCR library protocol so that sequencing error and PCR bias could be corrected. Both TCR alpha and beta chains were sequenced, and tight co-correlation was observed between alpha and beta sequence abundances in each sample. Under the source paper's analysis protocol: Decombinator V4 was used to annotate TCR sequences for V gene, J gene and CDR3. TCRs were defined as expanded if a significant change between any two time points was detected under a Poisson model with p below 0.0001. TCR abundances were normalised to the total number of TCRs sequenced per sample and were expressed as counts per million. TRAV1-2 paired with TRAJ12, TRAJ20 or TRAJ33 defined MAIT TCRs, while TRAV10 paired with TRAJ18 defined iNKT TCRs. VDJdb, accessed 1 November 2021, was searched for CMV, EBV and SARS-CoV-2 annotated TCRs, with TCRs annotated for multiple antigens excluded. TCRdb reanalyzed the raw reads on its own, using fastp at Q25 for trimming and MiXCR for clone calling, and kept in-frame beta chains. Here each entry gathers all rows of one CDR3 protein and keeps the most common genes and DNA. The V and J calls were determined by TCRdb, not by the authors. This sample holds approximately 69,000 distinct CDR3 sequences; 9% to 15% were observed only once. The ten largest clones capture 3.9% of the sample.

The sample taken for sequencing was whole blood. The source of this sequence is an adult who was a healthcare worker with PCR-confirmed SARS-CoV-2 infection or an uninfected control (not recorded which). The sequence links TRBV28 to TRBJ2-7, with an unclear D gene assignment. The DNA reads as follows: TGTGCCAGCAGTCGACGGGTGGACTCCTACGAGCAGTACTTC. The resulting protein is CASSRRVDSYEQYF.